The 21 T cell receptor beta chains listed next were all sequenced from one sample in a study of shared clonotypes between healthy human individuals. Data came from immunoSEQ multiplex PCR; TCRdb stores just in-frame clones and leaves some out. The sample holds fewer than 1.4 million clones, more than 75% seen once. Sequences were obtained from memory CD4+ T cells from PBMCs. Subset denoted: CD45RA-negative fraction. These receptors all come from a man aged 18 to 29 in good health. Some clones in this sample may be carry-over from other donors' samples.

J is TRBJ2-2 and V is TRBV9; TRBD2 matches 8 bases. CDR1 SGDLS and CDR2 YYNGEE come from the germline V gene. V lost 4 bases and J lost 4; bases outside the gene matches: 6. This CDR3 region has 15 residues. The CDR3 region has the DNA TGTGCCAGCAGCTCCTTAGCGGGGTTCACCGGGGAGCTGTTTTTT. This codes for CASSSLAGFTGELFF. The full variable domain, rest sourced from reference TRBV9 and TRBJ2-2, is DSGVTQTPKHLITATGQRVTLRCSPRSGDLSVYWYQQSLDQGLQFLIQYYNGEERAKGNILERFSAQQFPDLHSELNLSSLELGDSALYFCASSSLAGFTGELFFGEGSRLTVL.

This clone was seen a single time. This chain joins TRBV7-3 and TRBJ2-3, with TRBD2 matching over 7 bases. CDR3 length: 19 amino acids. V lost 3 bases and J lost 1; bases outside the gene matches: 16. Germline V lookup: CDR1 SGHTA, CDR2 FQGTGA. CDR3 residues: CASSFSRASGRRGTDTQYF. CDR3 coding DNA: TGTGCCAGCAGCTTTTCGAGAGCTAGCGGAAGAAGGGGCACAGATACGCAGTATTTT.

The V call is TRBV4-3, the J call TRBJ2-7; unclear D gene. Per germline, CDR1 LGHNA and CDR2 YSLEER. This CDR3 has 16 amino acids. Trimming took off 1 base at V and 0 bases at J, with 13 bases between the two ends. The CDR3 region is CASSQVVASNSYEQYF. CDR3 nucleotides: TGCGCCAGCAGCCAAGTAGTGGCCTCAAACTCCTACGAGCAGTACTTC.

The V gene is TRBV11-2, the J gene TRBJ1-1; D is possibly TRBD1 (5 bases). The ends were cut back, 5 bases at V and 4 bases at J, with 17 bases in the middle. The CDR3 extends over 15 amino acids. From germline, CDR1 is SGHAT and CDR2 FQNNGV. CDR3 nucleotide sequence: TGTGCCAGCAGCCTAATGACAGCACATCCCACTGAAGCTTTCTTT. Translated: CASSLMTAHPTEAFF.

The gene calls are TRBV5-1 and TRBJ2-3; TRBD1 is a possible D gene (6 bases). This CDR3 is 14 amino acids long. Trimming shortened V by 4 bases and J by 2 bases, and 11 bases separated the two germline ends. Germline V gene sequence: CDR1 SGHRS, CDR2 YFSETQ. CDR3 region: CASSQRQVTDTQYF. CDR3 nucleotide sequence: TGCGCCAGCAGCCAAAGACAGGTCACAGATACGCAGTATTTT.

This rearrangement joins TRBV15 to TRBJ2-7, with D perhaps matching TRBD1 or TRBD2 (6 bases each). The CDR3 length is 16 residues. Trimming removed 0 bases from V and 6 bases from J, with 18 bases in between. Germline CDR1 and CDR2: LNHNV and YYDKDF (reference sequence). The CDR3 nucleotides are TGTGCCACCAGCAGAGATCCCCCGGGGGCGGGGTCCGAGCAGTACTTC. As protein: CATSRDPPGAGSEQYF.

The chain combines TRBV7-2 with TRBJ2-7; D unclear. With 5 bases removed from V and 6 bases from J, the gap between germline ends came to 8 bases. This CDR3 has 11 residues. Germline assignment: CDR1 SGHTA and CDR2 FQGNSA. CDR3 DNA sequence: TGTGCCAGCAGCAGTAGTGGCGAGCAGTACTTC. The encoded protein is CASSSSGEQYF.

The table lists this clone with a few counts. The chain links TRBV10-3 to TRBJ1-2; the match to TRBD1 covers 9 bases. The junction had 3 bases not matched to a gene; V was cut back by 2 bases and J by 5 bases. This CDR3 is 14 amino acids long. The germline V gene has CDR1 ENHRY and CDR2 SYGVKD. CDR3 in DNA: TGTGCCATCAGTGAGAGGGGACAGGGATATGGCTACACCTTC. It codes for CAISERGQGYGYTF.

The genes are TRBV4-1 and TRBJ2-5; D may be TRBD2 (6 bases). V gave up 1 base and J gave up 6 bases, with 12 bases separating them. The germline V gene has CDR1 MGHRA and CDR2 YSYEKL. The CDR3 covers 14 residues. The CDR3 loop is CASSQVGGRQTQYF. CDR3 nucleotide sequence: TGCGCCAGCAGCCAAGTGGGGGGACGGCAGACCCAGTACTTC.

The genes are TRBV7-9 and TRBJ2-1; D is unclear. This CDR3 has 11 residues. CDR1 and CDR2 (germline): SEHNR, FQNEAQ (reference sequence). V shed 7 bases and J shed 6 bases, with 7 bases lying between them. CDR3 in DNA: TGTGCCAGCACTCTACTCAATGAGCAGTTCTTC. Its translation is CASTLLNEQFF.

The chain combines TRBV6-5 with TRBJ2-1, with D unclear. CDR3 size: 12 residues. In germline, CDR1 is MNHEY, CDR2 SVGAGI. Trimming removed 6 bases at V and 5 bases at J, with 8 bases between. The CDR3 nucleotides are TGTGCCAGCAGCTCGAGTAACAATGAGCAGTTCTTC. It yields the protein CASSSSNNEQFF.

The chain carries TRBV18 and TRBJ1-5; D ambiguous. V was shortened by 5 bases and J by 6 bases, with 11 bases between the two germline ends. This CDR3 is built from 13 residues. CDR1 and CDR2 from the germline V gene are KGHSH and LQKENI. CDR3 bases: TGTGCCAGCTCAGGGCAAGGCCGTCAGCCCCAGCATTTT. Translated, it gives CASSGQGRQPQHF.

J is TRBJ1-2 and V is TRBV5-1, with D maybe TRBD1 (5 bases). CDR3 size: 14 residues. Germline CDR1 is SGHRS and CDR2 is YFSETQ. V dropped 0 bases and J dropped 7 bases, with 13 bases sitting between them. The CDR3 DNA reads TGCGCCAGCAGCTTGGAGGGGAGTTTGTTTGGCTACACCTTC. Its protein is CASSLEGSLFGYTF.

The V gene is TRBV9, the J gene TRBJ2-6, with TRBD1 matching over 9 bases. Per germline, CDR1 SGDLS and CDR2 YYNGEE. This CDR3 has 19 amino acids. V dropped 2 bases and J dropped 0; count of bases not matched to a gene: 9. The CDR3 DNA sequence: TGTGCCAGCAGCGTTGGACAGGGGATATCCAGCTCTGGGGCCAACGTCCTGACTTTC. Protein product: CASSVGQGISSSGANVLTF. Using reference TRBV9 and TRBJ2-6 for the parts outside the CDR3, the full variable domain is DSGVTQTPKHLITATGQRVTLRCSPRSGDLSVYWYQQSLDQGLQFLIQYYNGEERAKGNILERFSAQQFPDLHSELNLSSLELGDSALYFCASSVGQGISSSGANVLTFGAGSRLTVL.

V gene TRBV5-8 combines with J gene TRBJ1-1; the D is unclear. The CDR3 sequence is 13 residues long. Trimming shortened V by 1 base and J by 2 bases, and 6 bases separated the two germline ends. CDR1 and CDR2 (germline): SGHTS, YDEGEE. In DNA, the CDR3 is TGTGCCAGCAGCTTGTACAGTAACACTGAAGCTTTCTTT. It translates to CASSLYSNTEAFF.

The CDR3 spells CSVYRDSSYEQYF. CDR3 bases: TGCAGCGTCTACCGGGACAGCTCCTACGAGCAGTACTTC. The rearrangement links TRBV29-1 to TRBJ2-5; 7 nucleotides agree with TRBD1. The tail of the sequence fits TRBJ2-7 better, so the J call may be wrong. The CDR3 covers 13 residues. Germline loops: CDR1 SQVTM, CDR2 ANQGSEA.

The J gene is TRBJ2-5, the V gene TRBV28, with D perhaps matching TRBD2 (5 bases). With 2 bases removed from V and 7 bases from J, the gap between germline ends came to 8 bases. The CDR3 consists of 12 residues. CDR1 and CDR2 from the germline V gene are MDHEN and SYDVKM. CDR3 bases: TGTGCCAGCAGTTTAGATCGGGGGACCCAGTACTTC. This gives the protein CASSLDRGTQYF. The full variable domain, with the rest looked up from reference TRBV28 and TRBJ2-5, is DVKVTQSSRYLVKRTGEKVFLECVQDMDHENMFWYRQDPGLGLRLIYFSYDVKMKEKGDIPEGYSVSREKKERFSLILESASTNQTSMYLCASSLDRGTQYFGPGTRLLVL.

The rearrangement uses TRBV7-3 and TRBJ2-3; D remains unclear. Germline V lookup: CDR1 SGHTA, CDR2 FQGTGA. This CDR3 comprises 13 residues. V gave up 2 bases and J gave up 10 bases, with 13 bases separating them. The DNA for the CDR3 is TGTGCCAGCAGCTTACAAGGTGCGAGCGCGCAGTATTTT. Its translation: CASSLQGASAQYF.

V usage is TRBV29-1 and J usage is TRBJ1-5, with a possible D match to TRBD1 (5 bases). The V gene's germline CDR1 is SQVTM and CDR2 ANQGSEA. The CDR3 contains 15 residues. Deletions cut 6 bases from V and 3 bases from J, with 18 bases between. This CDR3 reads CSVALGVQANQPQHF. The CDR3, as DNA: TGCAGCGTCGCCCTAGGGGTTCAGGCCAATCAGCCCCAGCATTTT.

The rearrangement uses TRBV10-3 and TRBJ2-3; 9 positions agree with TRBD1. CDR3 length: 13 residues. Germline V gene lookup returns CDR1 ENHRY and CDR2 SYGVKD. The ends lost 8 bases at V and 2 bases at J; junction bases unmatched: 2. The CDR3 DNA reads TGTGCCATCCGGGACAGGGACACAGATACGCAGTATTTT. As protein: CAIRDRDTDTQYF.

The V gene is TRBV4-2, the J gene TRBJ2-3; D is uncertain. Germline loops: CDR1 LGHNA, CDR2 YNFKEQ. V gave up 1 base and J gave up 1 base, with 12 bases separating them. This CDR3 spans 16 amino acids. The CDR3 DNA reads TGTGCCAGCAGCCAAGTTGGATACAGCGGCACAGATACGCAGTATTTT. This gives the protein CASSQVGYSGTDTQYF.